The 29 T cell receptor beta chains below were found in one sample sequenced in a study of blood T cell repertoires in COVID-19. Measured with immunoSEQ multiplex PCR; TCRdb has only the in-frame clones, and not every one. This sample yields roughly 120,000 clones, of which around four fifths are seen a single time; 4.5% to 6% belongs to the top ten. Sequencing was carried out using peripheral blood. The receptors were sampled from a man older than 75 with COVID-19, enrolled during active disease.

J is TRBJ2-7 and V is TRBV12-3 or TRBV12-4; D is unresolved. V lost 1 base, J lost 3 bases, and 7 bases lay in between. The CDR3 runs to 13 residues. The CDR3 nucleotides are TGTGCCAGCAGTTTAGGGCAAAACTACGAGCAGTACTTC. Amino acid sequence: CASSLGQNYEQYF.

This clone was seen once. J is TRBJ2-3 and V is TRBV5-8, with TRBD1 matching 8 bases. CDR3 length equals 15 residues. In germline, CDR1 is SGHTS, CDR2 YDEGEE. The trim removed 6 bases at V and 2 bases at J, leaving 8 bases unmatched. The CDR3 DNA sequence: TGTGCCAGCAACTCCGGACAGGGAGCCACAGATACGCAGTATTTT. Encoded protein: CASNSGQGATDTQYF.

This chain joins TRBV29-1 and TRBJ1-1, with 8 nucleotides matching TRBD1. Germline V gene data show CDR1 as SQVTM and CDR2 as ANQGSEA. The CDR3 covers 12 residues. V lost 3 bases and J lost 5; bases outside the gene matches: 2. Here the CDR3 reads CSVDRGRTEAFF. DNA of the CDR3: TGCAGCGTTGACAGGGGGCGTACTGAAGCTTTCTTT.

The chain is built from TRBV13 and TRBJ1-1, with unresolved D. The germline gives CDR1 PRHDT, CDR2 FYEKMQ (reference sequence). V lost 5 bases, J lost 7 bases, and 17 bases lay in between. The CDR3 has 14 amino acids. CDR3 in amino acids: CASSARRPSLEAFF. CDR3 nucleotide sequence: TGTGCCAGCAGCGCGAGGAGGCCGTCTCTTGAAGCTTTCTTT. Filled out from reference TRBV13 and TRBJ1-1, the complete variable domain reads AAGVIQSPRHLIKEKRETATLKCYPIPRHDTVYWYQQGPGQDPQFLISFYEKMQSDKGSIPDRFSAQQFSDYHSELNMSSLELGDSALYFCASSARRPSLEAFFGQGTRLTVV.

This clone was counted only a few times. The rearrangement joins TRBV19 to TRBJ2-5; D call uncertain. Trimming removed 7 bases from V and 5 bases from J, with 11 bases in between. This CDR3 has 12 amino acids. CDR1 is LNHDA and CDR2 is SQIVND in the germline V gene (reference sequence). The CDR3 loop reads CASIGFSETQYF. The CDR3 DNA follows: TGTGCCAGTATCGGTTTTAGTGAGACCCAGTACTTC.

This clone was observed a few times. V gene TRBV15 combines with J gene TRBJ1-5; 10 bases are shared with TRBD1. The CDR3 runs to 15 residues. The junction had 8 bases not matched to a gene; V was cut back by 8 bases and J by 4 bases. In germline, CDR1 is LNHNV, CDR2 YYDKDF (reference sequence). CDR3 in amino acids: CATRTGTGANQPQHF. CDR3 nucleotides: TGTGCCACCCGCACCGGGACAGGGGCTAATCAGCCCCAGCATTTT. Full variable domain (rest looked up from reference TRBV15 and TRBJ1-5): DAMVIQNPRYQVTQFGKPVTLSCSQTLNHNVMYWYQQKSSQAPKLLFHYYDKDFNNEADTPDNFQSRRPNTSFCFLDIRSPGLGDTAMYLCATRTGTGANQPQHFGDGTRLSIL.

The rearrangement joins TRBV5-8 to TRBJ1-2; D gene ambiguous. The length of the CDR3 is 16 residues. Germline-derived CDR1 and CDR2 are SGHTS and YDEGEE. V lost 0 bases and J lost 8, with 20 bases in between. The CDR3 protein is CASSLGSRGGNRGYTF. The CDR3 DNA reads TGTGCCAGCAGCTTGGGGTCGCGGGGAGGAAATCGAGGCTACACCTTC.

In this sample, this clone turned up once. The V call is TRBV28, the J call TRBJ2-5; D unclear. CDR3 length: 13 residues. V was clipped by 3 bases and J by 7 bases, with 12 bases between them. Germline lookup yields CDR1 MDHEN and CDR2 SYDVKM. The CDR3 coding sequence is TGTGCCAGCAGTTTCCCAGAGGTGCGGACCCAGTACTTC. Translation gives CASSFPEVRTQYF.

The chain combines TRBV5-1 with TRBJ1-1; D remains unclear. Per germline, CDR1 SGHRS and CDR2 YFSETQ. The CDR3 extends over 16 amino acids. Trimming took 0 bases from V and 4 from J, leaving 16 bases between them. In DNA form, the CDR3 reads TGCGCCAGCAGCTTGGCCGGAGGAGGCGGGAGCACTGAAGCTTTCTTT. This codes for CASSLAGGGGSTEAFF.

The CDR3 is CATAGTGRNQPQHF. The CDR3 coding sequence is TGTGCCACCGCGGGGACAGGCCGCAATCAGCCCCAGCATTTT. J is TRBJ1-5 and V is TRBV15; 8 positions agree with TRBD1. The germline gives CDR1 LNHNV, CDR2 YYDKDF (reference sequence). V lost 8 bases, J lost 2 bases, and 5 bases stayed unmatched. This CDR3 has 14 amino acids.

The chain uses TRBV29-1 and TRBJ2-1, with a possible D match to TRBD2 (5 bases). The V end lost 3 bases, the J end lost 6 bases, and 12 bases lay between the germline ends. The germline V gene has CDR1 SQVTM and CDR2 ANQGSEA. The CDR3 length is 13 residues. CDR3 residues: CSVDGLEFNEQFF. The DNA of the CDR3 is TGCAGCGTTGACGGACTGGAATTCAATGAGCAGTTCTTC.

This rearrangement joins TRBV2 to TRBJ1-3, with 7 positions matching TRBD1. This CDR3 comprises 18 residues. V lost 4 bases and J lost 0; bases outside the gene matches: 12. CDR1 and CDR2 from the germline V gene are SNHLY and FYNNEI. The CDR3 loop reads CASSGGPGQSTSGNTIYF. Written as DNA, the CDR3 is TGTGCCAGCAGTGGAGGGCCGGGACAGTCCACCTCTGGAAACACCATATATTTT.

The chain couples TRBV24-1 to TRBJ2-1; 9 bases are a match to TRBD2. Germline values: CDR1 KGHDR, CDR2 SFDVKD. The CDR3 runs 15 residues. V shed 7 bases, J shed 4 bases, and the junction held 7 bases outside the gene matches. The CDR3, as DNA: TGTGCCACCAGGCCGGCGGGAGGGTCGTACAATGAGCAGTTCTTC. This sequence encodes CATRPAGGSYNEQFF.

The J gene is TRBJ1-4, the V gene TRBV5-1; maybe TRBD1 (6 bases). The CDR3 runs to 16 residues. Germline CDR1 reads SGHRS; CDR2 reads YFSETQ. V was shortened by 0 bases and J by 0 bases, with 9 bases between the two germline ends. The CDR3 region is CASSLAQGATNEKLFF. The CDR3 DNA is TGCGCCAGCAGCTTGGCACAGGGCGCAACTAATGAAAAACTGTTTTTT.

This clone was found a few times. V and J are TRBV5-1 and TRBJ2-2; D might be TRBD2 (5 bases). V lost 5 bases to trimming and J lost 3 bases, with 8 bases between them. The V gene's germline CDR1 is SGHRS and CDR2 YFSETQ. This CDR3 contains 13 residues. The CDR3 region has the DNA TGCGCCAGCAGTAGTAGCGACACCGGGGAGCTGTTTTTT. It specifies CASSSSDTGELFF.

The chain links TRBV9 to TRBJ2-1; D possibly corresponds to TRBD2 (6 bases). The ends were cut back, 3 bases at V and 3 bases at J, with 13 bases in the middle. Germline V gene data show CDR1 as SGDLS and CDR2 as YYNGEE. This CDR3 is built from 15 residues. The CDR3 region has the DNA TGTGCCAGCAGCGCCGGGACTTGGAACTACAATGAGCAGTTCTTC. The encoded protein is CASSAGTWNYNEQFF. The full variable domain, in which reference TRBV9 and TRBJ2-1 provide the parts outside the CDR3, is DSGVTQTPKHLITATGQRVTLRCSPRSGDLSVYWYQQSLDQGLQFLIQYYNGEERAKGNILERFSAQQFPDLHSELNLSSLELGDSALYFCASSAGTWNYNEQFFGPGTRLTVL.

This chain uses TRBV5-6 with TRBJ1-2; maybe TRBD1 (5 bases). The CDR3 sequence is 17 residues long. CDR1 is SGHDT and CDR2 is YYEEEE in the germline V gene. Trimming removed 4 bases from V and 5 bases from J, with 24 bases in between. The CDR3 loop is CASSPGQGKAGSYGYTF. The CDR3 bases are TGTGCCAGCAGCCCCGGGCAGGGAAAGGCTGGCTCGTATGGCTACACCTTC.

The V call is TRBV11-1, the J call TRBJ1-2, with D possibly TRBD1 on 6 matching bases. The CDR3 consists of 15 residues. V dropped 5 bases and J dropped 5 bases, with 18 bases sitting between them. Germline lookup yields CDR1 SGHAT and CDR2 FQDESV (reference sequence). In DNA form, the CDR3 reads TGTGCCAGCAGCCTAAGGGACAAGCCAACTTATGGCTACACCTTC. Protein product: CASSLRDKPTYGYTF.

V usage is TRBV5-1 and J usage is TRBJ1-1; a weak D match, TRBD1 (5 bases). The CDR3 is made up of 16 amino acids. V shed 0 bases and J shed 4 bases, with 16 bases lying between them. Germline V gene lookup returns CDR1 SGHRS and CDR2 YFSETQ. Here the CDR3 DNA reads TGCGCCAGCAGCTTGGCGAATAAGGGAAGGGGCACTGAAGCTTTCTTT. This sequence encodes CASSLANKGRGTEAFF.

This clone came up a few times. In nucleotides, the CDR3 is TGTGCCAGCTCACCGACCGGACAGGGGTCTGAAGCTTTCTTT. Translation: CASSPTGQGSEAFF. The V call is TRBV18, the J call TRBJ1-1; 9 nucleotides align to TRBD1. The germline V gene has CDR1 KGHSH and CDR2 LQKENI. The CDR3 contains 14 residues. The trim removed 3 bases at V and 6 bases at J, leaving 5 bases unmatched.

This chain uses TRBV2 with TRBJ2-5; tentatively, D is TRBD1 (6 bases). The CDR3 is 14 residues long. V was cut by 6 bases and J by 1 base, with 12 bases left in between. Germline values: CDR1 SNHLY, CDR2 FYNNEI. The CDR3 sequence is CASSPGVGQETQYF. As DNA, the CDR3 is TGTGCCAGCAGCCCAGGGGTGGGCCAAGAGACCCAGTACTTC.

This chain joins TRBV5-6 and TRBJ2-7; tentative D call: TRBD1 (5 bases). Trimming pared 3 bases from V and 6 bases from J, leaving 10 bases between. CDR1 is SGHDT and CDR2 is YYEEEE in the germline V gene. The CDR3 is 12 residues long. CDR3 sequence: CASSSMQGEQYF. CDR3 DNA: TGTGCCAGCAGCTCTATGCAGGGCGAGCAGTACTTC.

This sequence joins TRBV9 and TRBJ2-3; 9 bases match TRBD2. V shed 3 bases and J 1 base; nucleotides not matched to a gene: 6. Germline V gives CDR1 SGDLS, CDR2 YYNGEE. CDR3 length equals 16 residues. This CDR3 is CASSASSGTRTDTQYF. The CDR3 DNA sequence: TGTGCCAGCAGCGCGTCTAGCGGGACGCGCACAGATACGCAGTATTTT.

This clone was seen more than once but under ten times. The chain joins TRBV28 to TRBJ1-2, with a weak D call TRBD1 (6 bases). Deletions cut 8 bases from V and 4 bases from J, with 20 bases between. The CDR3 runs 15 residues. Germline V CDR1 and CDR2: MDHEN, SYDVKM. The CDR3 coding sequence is TGTGCCAGCTGGGTCGGGATAAGGGGGTCCTATGGCTACACCTTC. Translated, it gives CASWVGIRGSYGYTF.

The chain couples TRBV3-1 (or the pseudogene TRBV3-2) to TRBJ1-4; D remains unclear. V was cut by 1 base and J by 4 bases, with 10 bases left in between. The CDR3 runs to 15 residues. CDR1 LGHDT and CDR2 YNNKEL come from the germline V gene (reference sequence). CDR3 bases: TGTGCCAGCAGCCAAGTCTCGGCGGGTAATGAAAAACTGTTTTTT. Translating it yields CASSQVSAGNEKLFF.

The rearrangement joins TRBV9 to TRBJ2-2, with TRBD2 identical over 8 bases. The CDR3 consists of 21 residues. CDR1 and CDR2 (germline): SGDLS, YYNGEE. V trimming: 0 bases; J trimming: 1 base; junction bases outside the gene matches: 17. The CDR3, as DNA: TGTGCCAGCAGCGTAGGGATCGGGAGCGGGAGTCCAGGCGGGAACACCGGGGAGCTGTTTTTT. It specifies CASSVGIGSGSPGGNTGELFF.

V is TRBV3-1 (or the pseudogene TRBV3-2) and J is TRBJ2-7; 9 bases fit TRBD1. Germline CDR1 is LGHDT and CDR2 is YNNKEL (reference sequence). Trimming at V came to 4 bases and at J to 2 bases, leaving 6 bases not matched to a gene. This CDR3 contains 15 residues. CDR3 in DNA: TGTGCCAGCAGCCGAACAGGGGGCGGACCCTACGAGCAGTACTTC. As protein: CASSRTGGGPYEQYF.

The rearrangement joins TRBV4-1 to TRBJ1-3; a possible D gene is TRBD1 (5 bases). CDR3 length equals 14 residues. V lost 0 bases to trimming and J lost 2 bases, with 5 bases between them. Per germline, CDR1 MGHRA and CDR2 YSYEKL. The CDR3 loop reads CASSQDRAGNTIYF. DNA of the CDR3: TGCGCCAGCAGCCAAGACAGGGCTGGAAACACCATATATTTT.

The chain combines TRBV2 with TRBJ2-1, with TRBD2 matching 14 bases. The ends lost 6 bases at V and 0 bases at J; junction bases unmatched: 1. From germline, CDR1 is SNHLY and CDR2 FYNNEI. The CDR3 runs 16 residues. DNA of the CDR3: TGTGCCAGCAGCGGGACTAGCGGGGGCTCCTACAATGAGCAGTTCTTC. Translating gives CASSGTSGGSYNEQFF.